This T cell receptor (beta chain) was sequenced in a study of T cells in localized non-small cell lung cancer. V was cut by 7 bases and J by 5 bases, with 21 bases left in between. This CDR3 spans 16 amino acids. Germline V gene lookup returns CDR1 SGHTA and CDR2 FQGTGA. Study-level results: Longer overall survival was linked to higher blood T cell density. The highest T cell clonality was in uninvolved adjacent lung, above tumor. Multi-region tumor sequencing was not done, so intratumor heterogeneity could not be excluded. Within adjacent lung there appeared a median approximately 60 of the top 100 tumor clones.

As for this clone: Its antigen is still unknown.

The data were produced by immunoSEQ multiplex PCR, yet TCRdb's version contains in-frame clones alone and is incomplete. The profile shows about 48,000 clones, 70% to 80% of them singletons. The sequence came from a man aged 40-75 years with stage I squamous cell lung carcinoma. This specimen was peripheral blood, taken before any cancer treatment. The chain is built from TRBV7-3 and TRBJ2-1; D may be TRBD1 or TRBD2 (5 bases each). The CDR3 DNA follows: TGTGCCAGCACCCCGTCCGTACGAGGGGAACACAATGAGCAGTTCTTC. Its protein is CASTPSVRGEHNEQFF.